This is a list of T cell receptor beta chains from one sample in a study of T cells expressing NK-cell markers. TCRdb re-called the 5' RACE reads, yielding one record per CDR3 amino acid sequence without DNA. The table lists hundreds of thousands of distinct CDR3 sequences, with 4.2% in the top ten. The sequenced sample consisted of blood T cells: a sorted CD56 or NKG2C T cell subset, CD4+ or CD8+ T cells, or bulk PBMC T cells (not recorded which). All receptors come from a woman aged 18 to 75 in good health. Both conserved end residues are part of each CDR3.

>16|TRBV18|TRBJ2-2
CASSPWTGSNTGELFF
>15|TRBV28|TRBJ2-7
CASSPPVSGTKEQYF
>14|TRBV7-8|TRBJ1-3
CASSLEAQRSTIYF
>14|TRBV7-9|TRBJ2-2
CASSLTLGAGELFF
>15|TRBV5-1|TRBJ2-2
CASREGGTNTGELFF
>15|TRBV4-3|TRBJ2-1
CASSRSGTRYNEQFF
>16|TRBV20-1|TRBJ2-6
CSANLAGTSGANVLTF
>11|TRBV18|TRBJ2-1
CASSPFSEQFF
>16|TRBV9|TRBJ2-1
CASSQTGGHGDNEQFF
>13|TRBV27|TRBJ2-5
CASSSDSQETQYF
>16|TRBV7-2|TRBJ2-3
CASSPWGSGTGDTQYF
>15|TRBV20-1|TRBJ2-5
CSAGEREGRGETQYF
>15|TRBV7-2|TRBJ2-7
CASSLAGNGPYEQYF
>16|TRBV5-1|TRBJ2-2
CASSLVAGSSTGELFF
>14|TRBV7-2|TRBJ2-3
CASTRGRGTDTQYF
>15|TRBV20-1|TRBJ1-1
CSARVGPRGNTEAFF